These 29 T cell receptor beta chains share one sample of origin, sequenced in a study of blood T cell repertoires in COVID-19 (dated by TCRdb to the early 2020s). The library was obtained by the immunoSEQ multiplex PCR assay. The source is immuneACCESS, and TCRdb retained only in-frame sequences with V and J called. Part of the clones is not carried over; for the studies checked, unresolved V genes explain less than half of this, and the remainder is unexplained. The sample table shows roughly 240,000 clones, and 65% to 90% are seen once. In total, the top ten clones hold about 9.3% of the sample. The sequenced material came from PBMCs or T cells enriched from blood (not recorded which). The source is a woman between 50 and 59 years old with acute COVID-19.

This clone was detected once. The rearrangement joins TRBV6-5 to TRBJ2-7, with D unclear. The CDR3 has 13 amino acids. V lost 5 bases to trimming and J lost 1 base, with 9 bases between them. Germline V gene lookup returns CDR1 MNHEY and CDR2 SVGAGI. The CDR3 region is CASSRGFSYEQYF. CDR3 DNA sequence: TGTGCCAGCAGTCGTGGCTTTTCCTACGAGCAGTACTTC.

This sequence joins TRBV9 and TRBJ2-2; 7 bases map to TRBD1. V was pared by 2 bases and J by 0 bases, with 1 base of the junction left unmatched. CDR1 is SGDLS, CDR2 YYNGEE, per germline. The CDR3 contains 15 residues. CDR3 amino acids: CASSVQGANTGELFF. In DNA, the CDR3 is TGTGCCAGCAGCGTCCAGGGGGCGAACACCGGGGAGCTGTTTTTT.

This sequence joins TRBV10-3 and TRBJ2-1; 12 bases align to TRBD2. The CDR3 covers 17 residues. Trimming at V came to 3 bases and at J to 7 bases, leaving 10 bases not matched to a gene. The germline V gene encodes CDR1 ENHRY and CDR2 SYGVKD. Here the CDR3 reads CAISDPTSGGTLNEQFF. CDR3 coding DNA: TGTGCCATCAGTGATCCGACTAGCGGGGGAACCTTGAATGAGCAGTTCTTC.

This clone was seen more than once but under ten times. The chain carries TRBV5-4 and TRBJ1-1; 9 bases align to TRBD1. The CDR3 loop spans 16 amino acids. V shed 4 bases, J shed 1 base, and the junction held 8 bases outside the gene matches. Germline V gene data show CDR1 as SGHNT and CDR2 as YYREEE (reference sequence). Here the CDR3 DNA reads TGTGCCAGCAGCCCAATCCCGGGACAGGGGAACACTGAAGCTTTCTTT. Its protein is CASSPIPGQGNTEAFF. Full variable domain (rest looked up from reference TRBV5-4 and TRBJ1-1): ETGVTQSPTHLIKTRGQQVTLRCSSQSGHNTVSWYQQALGQGPQFIFQYYREEENGRGNFPPRFSGLQFPNYSSELNVNALELDDSALYLCASSPIPGQGNTEAFFGQGTRLTVV.

This clone was detected once. This chain uses TRBV30 with TRBJ1-5; a weak D match, TRBD1 (5 bases). V was shortened by 0 bases and J by 4 bases, with 13 bases between the two germline ends. Germline CDR1 reads GTSNPN; CDR2 reads SVGIG (reference sequence). CDR3 size: 15 residues. CDR3 DNA sequence: TGTGCCTGGAGTGTAGGGCAGCGGGGGAATCAGCCCCAGCATTTT. Translation gives CAWSVGQRGNQPQHF.

The gene calls are TRBV27 and TRBJ2-2; unclear D gene. The CDR3 totals 13 residues. Germline-derived CDR1 and CDR2 are MNHEY and SMNVEV (reference sequence). The germline V and J ends were trimmed by 5 bases and 0 bases, with 4 bases remaining between them. CDR3 residues: CASSIANTGELFF. The CDR3 coding sequence is TGTGCCAGCAGTATCGCGAACACCGGGGAGCTGTTTTTT.

DNA for the CDR3: TGCAGCGCTGGCCACATTGATGAGCAGTTCTTC. Protein product: CSAGHIDEQFF. The rearrangement joins TRBV29-1 to TRBJ2-1; no clear D. The CDR3 extends over 11 amino acids. The ends were cut back, 7 bases at V and 8 bases at J, with 12 bases in the middle. Germline CDR1 reads SQVTM; CDR2 reads ANQGSEA.

This chain links TRBV6-5 with TRBJ2-7; TRBD1 might be the D (5 bases). The germline CDR1 and CDR2 sequences are MNHEY and SVGAGI. The CDR3 spans 14 residues. Trimming removed 2 bases at V and 5 bases at J, with 13 bases between. CDR3 sequence (DNA): TGTGCCAGCAGTTACAGGACACCTACGGACGAGCAGTACTTC. It yields the protein CASSYRTPTDEQYF.

A note on this clone: The same CDR3 is also encoded by other DNA sequences in this sample. The V and J genes are TRBV18 and TRBJ1-1; D not resolved. V was trimmed by 1 base and J by 1 base, leaving 7 bases between them. CDR1 is KGHSH and CDR2 is LQKENI in the germline V gene. The CDR3 has 14 residues. The CDR3 nucleotides read TGTGCCAGCTCACCACGGGGAGCGAACACTGAAGCTTTCTTT. Translation gives CASSPRGANTEAFF.

The chain uses TRBV7-2 and TRBJ2-4; TRBD1 matches 8 bases. V was clipped by 4 bases and J by 1 base; unmatched bases: 6. CDR3 length: 16 residues. The germline CDR1 and CDR2 sequences are SGHTA and FQGNSA. This CDR3 reads CASSSGTGGAKNIQYF. CDR3 nucleotide sequence: TGTGCCAGCAGCTCAGGGACAGGTGGGGCCAAAAACATTCAGTACTTC.

The chain couples TRBV3-1 (or the pseudogene TRBV3-2) to TRBJ2-1; 10 bases line up with TRBD2. The CDR3 covers 14 residues. V dropped 4 bases and J dropped 4; count of bases not matched to a gene: 1. Germline lookup yields CDR1 LGHDT and CDR2 YNNKEL (reference sequence). Here the CDR3 reads CASSRTSGYNEQFF. The CDR3 DNA reads TGTGCCAGCAGCCGGACTAGCGGTTACAATGAGCAGTTCTTC.

Remarks on this clone: One end of the junction fails to match germline, which may point to a read error. V is TRBV3-1 (or the pseudogene TRBV3-2) and J is TRBJ1-1; TRBD1 is a possible D gene (6 bases). The CDR3 loop spans 14 amino acids. Germline lookup yields CDR1 LGHDT and CDR2 YNNKEL (reference sequence). This CDR3 reads CASSQDTVIRTALF. In DNA, the CDR3 is TGTGCCAGCAGCCAAGATACAGTTATACGGACAGCCCTTTTT.

The genes are TRBV7-8 and TRBJ1-3, with D possibly TRBD1 on 5 matching bases. There are 17 residues in the CDR3. Trimming cost V 6 bases and J 0 bases, with 18 bases left between them. The germline CDR1 and CDR2 sequences are SGHVS and FQNEAQ. The CDR3 spells CASSPNAGRNSGNTIYF. CDR3 nucleotides: TGTGCCAGCAGTCCAAACGCGGGACGCAACTCTGGAAACACCATATATTTT.

The chain employs TRBV19 and TRBJ1-1, with 7 bases lining up with TRBD1. Germline-derived CDR1 and CDR2 are LNHDA and SQIVND (reference sequence). The length of the CDR3 is 13 residues. Trimming took 5 bases from V and 5 from J; bases not matched to a gene: 5. The CDR3: CASSGARGTEAFF. The CDR3 bases are TGTGCCAGTAGTGGGGCCAGGGGGACTGAAGCTTTCTTT.

The V and J genes are TRBV4-3 and TRBJ1-2, with D perhaps matching TRBD1 (5 bases). The CDR3 is made up of 14 amino acids. V lost 5 bases, J lost 8 bases, and 18 bases lay in between. Germline lookup yields CDR1 LGHNA and CDR2 YSLEER. The CDR3 here is CASSWGVANAGYTF. CDR3 coding DNA: TGCGCCAGCAGCTGGGGGGTGGCAAATGCGGGCTACACCTTC.

This chain links TRBV30 with TRBJ1-1; the D gene is possibly TRBD1 (6 bases). Germline values: CDR1 GTSNPN, CDR2 SVGIG (reference sequence). This CDR3 is built from 12 residues. Trimming cost V 5 bases and J 5 bases, with 12 bases left between them. CDR3 amino acids: CAWQDRFTEAFF. In nucleotides, the CDR3 is TGTGCCTGGCAAGACAGGTTTACTGAAGCTTTCTTT. Combining the CDR3 with reference TRBV30 and TRBJ1-1 gives the whole variable domain SQTIHQWPATLVQPVGSPLSLECTVEGTSNPNLYWYRQAAGRGLQLLFYSVGIGQISSEVPQNLSASRPQDRQFILSSKKLLLSDSGFYLCAWQDRFTEAFFGQGTRLTVV.

The gene calls are TRBV5-1 and TRBJ1-6; no firm D call. Trimming left V 0 bases short and J 10 bases short, with 5 bases between. Per the germline V gene, CDR1 is SGHRS and CDR2 is YFSETQ. This CDR3 is built from 12 residues. The CDR3 here is CASSLGESPLHF. The CDR3 coding sequence is TGCGCCAGCAGCTTGGGGGAGTCACCCCTCCACTTT.

This clone has only one observation. CDR3 protein: CASSNTQRMETQYF. The CDR3 coding sequence is TGTGCCAGCAGCAATACCCAGAGGATGGAGACCCAGTACTTC. This chain uses TRBV7-2 with TRBJ2-5; D call uncertain. The CDR3 extends over 14 amino acids. CDR1 is SGHTA and CDR2 is FQGNSA in the germline V gene. Trimming left V 5 bases short and J 5 bases short, with 15 bases between.

The chain joins TRBV27 to TRBJ1-2; D possibly corresponds to TRBD1 (6 bases). V was cut by 4 bases and J by 0 bases, with 9 bases left in between. Germline assignment: CDR1 MNHEY and CDR2 SMNVEV (reference sequence). The CDR3 loop spans 14 amino acids. The CDR3 coding sequence is TGTGCCAGCAGTTACAGGGTAGCTAACTATGGCTACACCTTC. It translates to CASSYRVANYGYTF.

The chain has TRBV10-3 and TRBJ2-2, with TRBD2 identical over 9 bases. The germline CDR1 and CDR2 sequences are ENHRY and SYGVKD. The CDR3 consists of 14 residues. V lost 9 bases and J lost 3; bases outside the gene matches: 5. The CDR3 coding sequence is TGTGCCATTCGGACTAGCGCGGACACCGGGGAGCTGTTTTTT. It is translated as CAIRTSADTGELFF.

The rearrangement links TRBV18 to TRBJ1-5, with 9 bases fitting TRBD1. The length of the CDR3 is 16 residues. Germline CDR1 and CDR2: KGHSH and LQKENI. V gave up 4 bases and J gave up 4 bases; unmatched junction bases: 8. The CDR3 bases are TGTGCCAGCTCACTAACCAACGACAGGGGGAATCAGCCCCAGCATTTT. It codes for CASSLTNDRGNQPQHF.

The V gene is TRBV27, the J gene TRBJ1-1, with 9 positions matching TRBD1. Losses at the gene ends were 6 bases for V and 0 bases for J; bases not matched to a gene: 8. CDR1 is MNHEY and CDR2 is SMNVEV in the germline V gene (reference sequence). The CDR3 has 16 residues. The CDR3 DNA reads as TGTGCCAGCAGCCCAGGGACAGGGAGTTTGAACACTGAAGCTTTCTTT. It codes for CASSPGTGSLNTEAFF.

V and J are TRBV19 and TRBJ2-7, with TRBD1 identical over 7 bases. CDR1 is LNHDA and CDR2 is SQIVND in the germline V gene (reference sequence). V lost 7 bases to trimming and J lost 6 bases; unmatched junction nucleotides: 18. The CDR3 covers 16 residues. The CDR3 coding sequence is TGTGCCAGTAAGCGACCCCCCGCCGAGACAGGGTTCGAGCAGTACTTC. Residues: CASKRPPAETGFEQYF.

This chain joins TRBV29-1 and TRBJ1-2; possible D gene TRBD1, 6 bases. The CDR3 has 13 amino acids. Trimming pared 0 bases from V and 8 bases from J, leaving 13 bases between. Germline V CDR1 and CDR2: SQVTM, ANQGSEA. CDR3 in DNA: TGCAGCGTTGAAGACGTCACAGGGTCCGGCTACACCTTC. Its protein product is CSVEDVTGSGYTF.

This chain joins TRBV6-2 or TRBV6-3 and TRBJ1-1, with 7 bases aligning to TRBD1. CDR3 length: 17 residues. J was trimmed by 3 bases and V by 0 bases; bases with no gene match: 10. Germline CDR1 MNHEY, CDR2 SVGEGT. The CDR3 sequence: CASSYSFDRDIYTEAFF. The CDR3 bases are TGTGCCAGCAGTTACTCTTTTGACAGGGACATTTACACTGAAGCTTTCTTT.

This rearrangement joins TRBV3-1 (or the pseudogene TRBV3-2) to TRBJ1-1; D is undetermined. Trimming removed 5 bases from V and 4 bases from J, with 11 bases in between. The CDR3 spans 13 residues. Germline CDR1 LGHDT, CDR2 YNNKEL (reference sequence). Written as DNA, the CDR3 is TGTGCCAGCAGCTTAGTGCTTGGCACTGAAGCTTTCTTT. Amino acids: CASSLVLGTEAFF.

V gene TRBV11-3 combines with J gene TRBJ1-1; TRBD1 agrees at 8 bases. The germline V gene encodes CDR1 SGHNT and CDR2 YENEEA. The CDR3 is 16 residues long. The V and J ends lost 0 bases and 4 bases, in that order; junction bases with no gene match: 7. CDR3 in amino acids: CASSLESTGGSTEAFF. The CDR3 DNA reads as TGTGCCAGCAGCTTAGAAAGCACAGGGGGATCCACTGAAGCTTTCTTT.

CDR3 region: CASSPRAGSLTNEKLFF. The CDR3 bases are TGTGCCAGCAGCCCCCGCGCCGGGTCGCTCACTAATGAAAAACTGTTTTTT. The V and J genes are TRBV7-2 and TRBJ1-4, with D unresolved. Germline V gene lookup returns CDR1 SGHTA and CDR2 FQGNSA. The CDR3 extends over 17 amino acids. The V end was cut by 5 bases, the J end by 2 bases, with 18 bases between.

This clone was seen many times. This chain's CDR3 is CATKGGQGAYEQYF. As DNA, the CDR3 is TGTGCCACGAAGGGGGGACAGGGGGCCTACGAGCAGTACTTC. V and J are TRBV19 and TRBJ2-7, with 11 nucleotides matching TRBD1. The V gene's germline CDR1 is LNHDA and CDR2 SQIVND (reference sequence). The V and J ends lost 10 bases and 2 bases, in that order; junction bases with no gene match: 7. This CDR3 contains 14 residues.